This T cell receptor (beta chain) derives from a study of T-cell memory formation after mild COVID-19 (dated by TCRdb to about 2021). General notes on the study: Most TCR sequence clusters were specific to one of the two donors. T-cell clones expanding and contracting after mild COVID-19 in a couple of donors were tracked by longitudinal TCRalpha and TCRbeta repertoire sequencing. The cohort was made up of two young adult volunteers, one female and one male, who were previously healthy.

The paper as a whole reports these results and caveats: Clones contracting from day 15 to 85 had balanced CD4/CD8 phenotypes, while a second wave expanding from day 15 to 37 was biased towards CD4+. The detection of some responding clones in pre-infection memory suggests that pre-existing cross-reactive memory T cells joined the SARS-CoV-2 response. Only two mild cases were covered by the study, and larger cohorts that include severe cases with pre-infection samples were considered necessary. Whether the second-wave clones peaking on day 37 were SARS-CoV-2 specific was not confirmed. Contracting CD4+ clones were located mainly in the CM and EM memory subsets, whereas CD8+ clones were found to be enriched in EMRA.

Ficoll-Paque density gradient centrifugation was the method used to isolate PBMCs. Trimming removed 7 bases from V and 0 bases from J, leaving 30 bases between the germline ends. Inclusive of the bounding cysteine and phenylalanine, the CDR3 is 20 residues long. Left in the record is the CDR3 DNA by itself, 60 bases read in frame from the first base. CDR1 and CDR2 (MNHEY, SVGAGI) derive from the germline V gene. Sequenced using an Illumina NovaSeq 6000. TCRalpha and TCRbeta cDNA libraries were built by 5'RACE with constant-segment primers, adding sample barcodes and unique molecular identifiers. Trizol reagent was used to extract RNA from every sample. The libraries were amplified in two PCR steps, and the second step added a second sample barcode and Illumina TruSeq adapters. The libraries were sequenced on an Illumina NovaSeq using 2 x 150 bp paired-end reads. Per the original workflow: Reads were demultiplexed and collapsed into UMI-guided consensus sequences with migec v1.2.7. Using mixcr v2.1.11, the UMI consensuses were aligned to TRA and TRB V and J templates and assembled into clonotypes. A clonotype was counted as expanded or contracted only when both edgeR and NoisET called the clonotype significant, with the noise models trained on biological replicates. For edgeR calls, the cutoffs were a false discovery rate-adjusted p below 0.01 and a log2 fold-change threshold of 1. As an exploratory analysis of dynamics, PCA with hierarchical clustering was applied to max-normalized trajectories of the 1000 most abundant clonotypes. Separately sequenced CD4+ and CD8+ repertoires were used to assign a CD4 or CD8 phenotype to each responding clone. TCRdb ran its own pipeline on the public reads, namely fastp trimming at Q25 and MiXCR clone calling, and kept in-frame beta chains. Every CDR3 protein is listed once, alongside the most common genes and DNA of its rows. The V and J calls were not made by the authors but by TCRdb's processing. This sample lists over 15,000 distinct CDR3 sequences; around 25% were detected once. The ten largest clones take up roughly three fifths of the sample.

This clonotype was seen ten or more times. What this receptor recognizes is not known. It has no much larger one-base neighbor in the sample; base qualities were not kept. The sequence came from a man between 18 and 35 years old who had mild COVID-19 (a few samples of this study predate the infection). The sample titles of this study are shuffled in the database, so cell type and time point are left out; the donor was told from shared clones. Sequencing was performed on PBMCs or a T cell subset sorted from them (not recorded which). The rearrangement joined TRBV6-5 to TRBJ1-2; the best D guess is TRBD1, with 6 bases matching. The CDR3: CASMTRGGPPHYLANYGYTF. DNA sequence: TGTGCCAGCATGACTAGGGGGGGCCCACCCCACTACCTAGCTAACTATGGCTACACCTTC.